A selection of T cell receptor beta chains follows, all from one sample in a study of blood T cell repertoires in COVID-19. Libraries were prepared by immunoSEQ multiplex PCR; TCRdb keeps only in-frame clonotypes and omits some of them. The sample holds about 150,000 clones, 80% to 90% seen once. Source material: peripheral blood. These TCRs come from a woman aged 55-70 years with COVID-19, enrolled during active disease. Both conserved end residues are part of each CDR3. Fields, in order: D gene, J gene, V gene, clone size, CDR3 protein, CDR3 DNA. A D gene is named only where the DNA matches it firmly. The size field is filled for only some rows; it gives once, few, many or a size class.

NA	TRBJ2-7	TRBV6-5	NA	CASSIRDTARMEQYF	TGTGCCAGCAGTATCCGGGACACCGCCAGGATGGAGCAGTACTTC
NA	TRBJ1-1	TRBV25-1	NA	CASSASGRYTEAFF	TGTGCCAGCAGTGCTTCAGGGAGGTACACTGAAGCTTTCTTT
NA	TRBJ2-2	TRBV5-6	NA	CASKAGSSTGELFF	TGTGCCAGCAAGGCAGGCTCGAGCACCGGGGAGCTGTTTTTT
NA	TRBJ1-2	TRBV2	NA	CASKRGSNYGYTF	TGTGCCAGCAAAAGGGGGAGTAACTATGGCTACACCTTC
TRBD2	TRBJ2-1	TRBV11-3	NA	CASSLGEGPNEQFF	TGTGCCAGCAGCTTGGGGGAGGGCCCGAATGAGCAGTTCTTC
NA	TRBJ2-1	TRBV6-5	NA	CAAFGSSYNEQFF	TGTGCCGCTTTCGGGTCCTCCTACAATGAGCAGTTCTTC
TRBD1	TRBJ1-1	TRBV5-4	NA	CASSRTGQGGTEAFF	TGTGCCAGCAGCCGCACCGGACAGGGGGGCACTGAAGCTTTCTTT
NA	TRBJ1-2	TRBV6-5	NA	CASSKGGPRVSGYTF	TGTGCCAGTTCAAAAGGAGGGCCCAGGGTGTCTGGCTACACCTTC
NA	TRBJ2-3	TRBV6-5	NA	CASNPSGATTDTQYF	TGTGCCAGCAACCCATCAGGGGCCACCACAGATACGCAGTATTTT
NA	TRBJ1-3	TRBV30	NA	CAWSQVPSSGNTIYF	TGTGCCTGGAGTCAGGTTCCCTCATCTGGAAACACCATATATTTT
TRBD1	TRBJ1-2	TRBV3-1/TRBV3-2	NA	CASSHHLDRVNGYTF	TGTGCCAGCAGCCACCACCTGGACAGGGTTAATGGCTACACCTTC
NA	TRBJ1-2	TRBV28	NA	CASSPQGGNYGYTF	TGTGCCAGCAGTCCCCAAGGAGGGAACTATGGCTACACCTTC
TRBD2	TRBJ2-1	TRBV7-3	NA	CASSLRTSVYNEQFF	TGTGCCAGCAGCTTAAGGACTAGCGTCTACAATGAGCAGTTCTTC
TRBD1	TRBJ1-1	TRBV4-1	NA	CASSRQGVNTEAFF	TGCGCCAGCAGCCGACAGGGAGTGAACACTGAAGCTTTCTTT
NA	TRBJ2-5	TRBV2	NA	CASSLGGRQETQYF	TGTGCCAGCAGTCTTGGGGGGAGGCAAGAGACCCAGTACTTC
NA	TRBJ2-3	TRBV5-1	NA	CASSRDAGGLTQYF	TGCGCCAGCAGCCGAGACGCAGGGGGGCTTACGCAGTATTTT
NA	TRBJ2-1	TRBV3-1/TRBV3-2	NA	CASSGRGAITDEQFF	TGTGCCAGCAGCGGCCGGGGGGCCATTACCGATGAGCAGTTCTTC
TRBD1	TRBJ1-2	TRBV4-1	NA	CASSQARDSLNYGYTF	TGCGCCAGCAGCCAAGCACGGGACAGCTTAAACTATGGCTACACCTTC
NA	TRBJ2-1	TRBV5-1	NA	CASSFSGNEQFF	TGCGCCAGCAGCTTCTCCGGCAATGAGCAGTTCTTC
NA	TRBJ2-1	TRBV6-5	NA	CASRDNQGSNEQFF	TGTGCCAGCAGAGATAACCAGGGTAGCAATGAGCAGTTCTTC
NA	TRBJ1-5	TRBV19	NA	CASRDSPSPVPQHF	TGTGCCAGTAGAGACAGTCCTTCGCCGGTCCCCCAGCATTTT
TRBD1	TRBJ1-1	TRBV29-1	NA	CSVSDRELNTEAFF	TGCAGCGTGTCCGACAGGGAGCTGAACACTGAAGCTTTCTTT
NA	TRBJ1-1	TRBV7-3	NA	CASSFNGNTEAFF	TGTGCCAGCAGCTTTAACGGGAACACTGAAGCTTTCTTT
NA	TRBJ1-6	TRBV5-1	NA	CASSLLQGDYNSPLHF	TGCGCCAGCAGCTTGCTACAGGGAGATTATAATTCACCCCTCCACTTT
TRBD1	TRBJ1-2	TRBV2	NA	CASSDRGFAGYTF	TGTGCCAGCAGCGACAGGGGGTTTGCTGGCTACACCTTC
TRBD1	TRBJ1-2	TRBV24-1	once	CATSVGGISGYTF	TGTGCCACCAGTGTAGGGGGCATATCTGGCTACACCTTC
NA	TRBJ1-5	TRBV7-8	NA	CASSLVTGRRINQPQHF	TGTGCCAGCAGCTTAGTAACGGGAAGACGGATCAATCAGCCCCAGCATTTT